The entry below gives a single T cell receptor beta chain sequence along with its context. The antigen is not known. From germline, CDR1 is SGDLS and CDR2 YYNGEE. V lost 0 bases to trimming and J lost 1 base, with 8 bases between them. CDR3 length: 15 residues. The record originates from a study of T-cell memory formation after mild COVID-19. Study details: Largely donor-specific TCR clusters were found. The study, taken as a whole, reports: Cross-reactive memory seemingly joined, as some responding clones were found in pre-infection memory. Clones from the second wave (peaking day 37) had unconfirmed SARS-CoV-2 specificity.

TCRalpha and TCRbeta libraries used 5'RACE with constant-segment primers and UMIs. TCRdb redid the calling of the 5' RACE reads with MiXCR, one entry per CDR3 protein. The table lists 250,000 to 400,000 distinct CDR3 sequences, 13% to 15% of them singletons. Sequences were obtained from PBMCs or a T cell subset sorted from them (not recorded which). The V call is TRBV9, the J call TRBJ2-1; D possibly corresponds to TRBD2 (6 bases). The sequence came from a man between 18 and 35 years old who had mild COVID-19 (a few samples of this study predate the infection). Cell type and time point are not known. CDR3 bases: TGTGCCAGCAGCGTAGTGCGGGGTTCCTACAATGAGCAGTTCTTC. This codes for CASSVVRGSYNEQFF.